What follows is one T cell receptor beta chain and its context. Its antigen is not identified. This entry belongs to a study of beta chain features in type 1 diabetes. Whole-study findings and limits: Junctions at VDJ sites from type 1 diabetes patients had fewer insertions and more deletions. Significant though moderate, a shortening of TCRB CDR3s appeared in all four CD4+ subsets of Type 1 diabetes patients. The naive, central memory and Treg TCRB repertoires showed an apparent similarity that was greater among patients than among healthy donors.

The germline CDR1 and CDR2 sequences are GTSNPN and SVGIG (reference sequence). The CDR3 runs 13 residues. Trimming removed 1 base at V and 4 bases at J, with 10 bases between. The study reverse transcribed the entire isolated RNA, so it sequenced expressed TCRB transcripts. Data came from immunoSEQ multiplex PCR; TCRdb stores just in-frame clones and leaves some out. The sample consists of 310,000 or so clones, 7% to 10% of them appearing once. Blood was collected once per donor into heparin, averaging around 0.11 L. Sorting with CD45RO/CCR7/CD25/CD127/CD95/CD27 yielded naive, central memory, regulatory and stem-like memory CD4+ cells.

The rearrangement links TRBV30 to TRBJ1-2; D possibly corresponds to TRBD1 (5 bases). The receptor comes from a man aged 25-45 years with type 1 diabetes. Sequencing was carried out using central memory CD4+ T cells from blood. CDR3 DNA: TGTGCCTGGAGTGCGGGGGTAGGCTATGGCTACACCTTC. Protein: CAWSAGVGYGYTF.